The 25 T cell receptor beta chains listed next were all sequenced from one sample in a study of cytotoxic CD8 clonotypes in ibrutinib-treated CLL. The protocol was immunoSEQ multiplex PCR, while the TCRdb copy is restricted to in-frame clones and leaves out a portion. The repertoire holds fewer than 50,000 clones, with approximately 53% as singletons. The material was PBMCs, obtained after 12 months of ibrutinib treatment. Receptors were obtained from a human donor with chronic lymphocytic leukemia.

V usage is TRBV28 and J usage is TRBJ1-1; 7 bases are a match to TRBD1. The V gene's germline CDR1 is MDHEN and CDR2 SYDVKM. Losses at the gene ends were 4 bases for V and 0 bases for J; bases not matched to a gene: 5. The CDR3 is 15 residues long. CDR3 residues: CASSSGQSMNTEAFF. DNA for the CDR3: TGTGCCAGCAGTTCGGGACAGAGTATGAACACTGAAGCTTTCTTT. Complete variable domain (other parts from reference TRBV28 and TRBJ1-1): DVKVTQSSRYLVKRTGEKVFLECVQDMDHENMFWYRQDPGLGLRLIYFSYDVKMKEKGDIPEGYSVSREKKERFSLILESASTNQTSMYLCASSSGQSMNTEAFFGQGTRLTVV.

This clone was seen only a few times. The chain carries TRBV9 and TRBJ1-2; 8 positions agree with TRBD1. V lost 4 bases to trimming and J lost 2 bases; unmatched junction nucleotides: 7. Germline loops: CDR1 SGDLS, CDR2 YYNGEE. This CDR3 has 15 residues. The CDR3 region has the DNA TGTGCCAGCAGCTTAGAGACAGGGGCGAACTATGGCTACACCTTC. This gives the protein CASSLETGANYGYTF. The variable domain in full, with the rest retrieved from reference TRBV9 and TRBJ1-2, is DSGVTQTPKHLITATGQRVTLRCSPRSGDLSVYWYQQSLDQGLQFLIQYYNGEERAKGNILERFSAQQFPDLHSELNLSSLELGDSALYFCASSLETGANYGYTFGSGTRLTVV.

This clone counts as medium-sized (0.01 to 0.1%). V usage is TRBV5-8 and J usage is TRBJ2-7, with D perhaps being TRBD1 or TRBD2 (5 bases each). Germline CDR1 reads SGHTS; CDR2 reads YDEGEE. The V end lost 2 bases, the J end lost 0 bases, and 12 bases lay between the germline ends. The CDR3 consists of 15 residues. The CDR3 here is CASSFPARGSYEQYF. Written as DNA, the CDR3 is TGTGCCAGCAGCTTTCCCGCGAGGGGCTCCTACGAGCAGTACTTC.

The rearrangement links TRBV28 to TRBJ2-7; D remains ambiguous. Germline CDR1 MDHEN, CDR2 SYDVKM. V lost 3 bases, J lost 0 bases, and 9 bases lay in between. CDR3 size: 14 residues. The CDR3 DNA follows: TGTGCCAGCAGTTTGGGTCAGGACTCCTACGAGCAGTACTTC. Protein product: CASSLGQDSYEQYF.

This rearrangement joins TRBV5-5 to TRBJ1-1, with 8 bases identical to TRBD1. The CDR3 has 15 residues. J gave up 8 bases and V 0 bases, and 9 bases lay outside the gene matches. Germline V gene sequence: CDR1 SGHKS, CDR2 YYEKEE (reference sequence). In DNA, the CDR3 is TGTGCCAGCAGCTTGGTGGCCAGGGGGCTAGGGGAAGCTTTCTTT. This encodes CASSLVARGLGEAFF.

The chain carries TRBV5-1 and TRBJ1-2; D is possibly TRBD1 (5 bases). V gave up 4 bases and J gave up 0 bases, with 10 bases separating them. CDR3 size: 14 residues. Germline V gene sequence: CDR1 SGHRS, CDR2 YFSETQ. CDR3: CASSRDSTNYGYTF. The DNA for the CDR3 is TGCGCCAGCAGCCGCGACAGTACTAACTATGGCTACACCTTC.

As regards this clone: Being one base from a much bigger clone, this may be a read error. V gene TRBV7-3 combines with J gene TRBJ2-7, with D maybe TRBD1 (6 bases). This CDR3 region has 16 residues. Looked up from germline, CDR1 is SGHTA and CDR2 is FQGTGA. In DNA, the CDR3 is TGTGCCAGCAGCTTAGCACAGGGTCCCAGCTCCTACGAGCAGTATTTC. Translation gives CASSLAQGPSSYEQYF.

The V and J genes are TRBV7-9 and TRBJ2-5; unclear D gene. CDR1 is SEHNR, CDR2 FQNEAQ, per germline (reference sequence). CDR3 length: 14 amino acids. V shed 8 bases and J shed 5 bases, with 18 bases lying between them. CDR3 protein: CASVLIVGRETQYF. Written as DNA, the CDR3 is TGTGCCAGCGTCCTAATTGTGGGCAGGGAGACCCAGTACTTC.

The CDR3: CSVRTVREKLFF. Here the CDR3 DNA reads TGCAGCGTCCGGACAGTACGGGAAAAACTGTTTTTT. This chain links TRBV29-1 with TRBJ1-4; perhaps TRBD1 as D (6 bases). Trimming stripped 6 bases from V and 8 bases from J, with 13 bases between. Germline CDR1 SQVTM, CDR2 ANQGSEA. The CDR3 is 12 residues long. Full variable domain (rest looked up from reference TRBV29-1 and TRBJ1-4): SAVISQKPSRDICQRGTSLTIQCQVDSQVTMMFWYRQQPGQSLTLIATANQGSEATYESGFVIDKFPISRPNLTFSTLTVSNMSPEDSSIYLCSVRTVREKLFFGSGTQLSVL.

Here the CDR3 reads CASSLGQGNEQYF. The CDR3 DNA is TGTGCCAGCAGCTTAGGGCAGGGCAACGAGCAGTACTTC. This chain joins TRBV7-6 and TRBJ2-7; perhaps TRBD1 as D (5 bases). The V gene's germline CDR1 is SGHVS and CDR2 FNYEAQ. This CDR3 is 13 amino acids long. Trimming pared 1 base from V and 5 bases from J, leaving 9 bases between. Full variable domain (remainder filled in from reference TRBV7-6 and TRBJ2-7): GAGVSQSPRYKVTKRGQDVALRCDPISGHVSLYWYRQALGQGPEFLTYFNYEAQQDKSGLPNDRFSAERPEGSISTLTIQRTEQRDSAMYRCASSLGQGNEQYFGPGTRLTVT.

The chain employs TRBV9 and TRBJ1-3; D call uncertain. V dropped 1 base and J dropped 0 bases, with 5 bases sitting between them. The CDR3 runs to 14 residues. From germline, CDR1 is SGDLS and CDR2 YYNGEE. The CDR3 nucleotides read TGTGCCAGCAGCGTACGGAGCTCTGGAAACACCATATATTTT. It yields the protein CASSVRSSGNTIYF. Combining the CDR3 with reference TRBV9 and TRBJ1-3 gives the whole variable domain DSGVTQTPKHLITATGQRVTLRCSPRSGDLSVYWYQQSLDQGLQFLIQYYNGEERAKGNILERFSAQQFPDLHSELNLSSLELGDSALYFCASSVRSSGNTIYFGEGSWLTVV.

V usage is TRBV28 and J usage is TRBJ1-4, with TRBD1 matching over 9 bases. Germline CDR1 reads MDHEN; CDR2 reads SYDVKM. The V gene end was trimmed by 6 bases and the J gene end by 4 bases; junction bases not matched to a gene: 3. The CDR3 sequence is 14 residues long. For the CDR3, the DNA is TGTGCCAGCAGCCAGACAGGGGGTAATGAAAAACTGTTTTTT. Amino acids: CASSQTGGNEKLFF.

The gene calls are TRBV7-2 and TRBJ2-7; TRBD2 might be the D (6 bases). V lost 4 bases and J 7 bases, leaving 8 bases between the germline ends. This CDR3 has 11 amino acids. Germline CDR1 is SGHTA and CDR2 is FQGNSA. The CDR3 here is CASSSGREQYF. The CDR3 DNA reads TGTGCCAGCAGCTCGGGGAGGGAGCAGTACTTC. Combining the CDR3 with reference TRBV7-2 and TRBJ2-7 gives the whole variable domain GAGVSQSPSNKVTEKGKDVELRCDPISGHTALYWYRQSLGQGLEFLIYFQGNSAPDKSGLPSDRFSAERTGGSVSTLTIQRTQQEDSAVYLCASSSGREQYFGPGTRLTVT.

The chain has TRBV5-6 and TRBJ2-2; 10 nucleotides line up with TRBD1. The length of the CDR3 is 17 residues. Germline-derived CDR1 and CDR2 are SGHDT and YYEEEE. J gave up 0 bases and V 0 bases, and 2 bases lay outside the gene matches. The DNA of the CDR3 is TGTGCCAGCAGCTTGGAAGGACAGGGGGCGAACACCGGGGAGCTGTTTTTT. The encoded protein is CASSLEGQGANTGELFF.

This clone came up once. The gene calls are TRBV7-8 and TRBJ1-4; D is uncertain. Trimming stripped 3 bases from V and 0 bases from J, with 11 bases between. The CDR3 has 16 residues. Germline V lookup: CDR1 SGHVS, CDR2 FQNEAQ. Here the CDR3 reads CASSFNFAATNEKLFF. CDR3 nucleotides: TGTGCCAGCAGCTTTAACTTTGCCGCAACTAATGAAAAACTGTTTTTT.

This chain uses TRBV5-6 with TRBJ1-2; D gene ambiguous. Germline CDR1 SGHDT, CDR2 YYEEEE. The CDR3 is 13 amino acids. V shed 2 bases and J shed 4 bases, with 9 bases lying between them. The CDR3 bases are TGTGCCAGCAGCTTATTCACTGTCTATGGCTACACCTTC. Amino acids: CASSLFTVYGYTF.

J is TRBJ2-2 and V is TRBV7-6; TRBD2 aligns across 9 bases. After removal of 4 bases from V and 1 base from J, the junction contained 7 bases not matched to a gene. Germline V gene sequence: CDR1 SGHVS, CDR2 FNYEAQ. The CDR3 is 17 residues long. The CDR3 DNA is TGTGCCAGCAGCTCTATAGGACTAGCGATGAACACCGGGGAGCTGTTTTTT. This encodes CASSSIGLAMNTGELFF.

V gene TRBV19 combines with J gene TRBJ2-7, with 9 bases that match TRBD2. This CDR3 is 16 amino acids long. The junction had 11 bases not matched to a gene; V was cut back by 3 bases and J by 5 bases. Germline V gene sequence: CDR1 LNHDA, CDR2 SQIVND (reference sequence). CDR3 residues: CASSIRSGSGSNEQYF. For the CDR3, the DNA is TGTGCCAGTAGTATCCGTAGCGGGAGCGGTTCGAACGAGCAGTACTTC.

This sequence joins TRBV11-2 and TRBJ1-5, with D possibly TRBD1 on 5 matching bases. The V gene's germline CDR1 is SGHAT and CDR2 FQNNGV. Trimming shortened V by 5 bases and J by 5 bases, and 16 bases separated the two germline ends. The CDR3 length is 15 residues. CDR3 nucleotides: TGTGCCAGCAGCAAAACTCCGGGGCGGGATCAGCCCCAGCATTTT. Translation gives CASSKTPGRDQPQHF.

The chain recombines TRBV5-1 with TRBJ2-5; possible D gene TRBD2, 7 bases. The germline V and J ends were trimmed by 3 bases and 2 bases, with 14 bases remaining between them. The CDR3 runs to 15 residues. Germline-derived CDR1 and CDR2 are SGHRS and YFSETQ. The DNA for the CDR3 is TGCGCCAGCAGCTGGCCGGGGGGCGGGCAAGAGACCCAGTACTTC. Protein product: CASSWPGGGQETQYF.

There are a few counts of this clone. CDR3 nucleotide sequence: TGTGCCAGCAGTGTCGGAAACAGGGGGCACAATTCACCCCTCCACTTT. This gives the protein CASSVGNRGHNSPLHF. The gene calls are TRBV2 and TRBJ1-6, with 9 bases matching TRBD1. The J segment lost 7 bases and the V segment lost 4 bases, leaving 8 bases of the junction unmatched. Germline-derived CDR1 and CDR2 are SNHLY and FYNNEI. This CDR3 is 16 amino acids long.

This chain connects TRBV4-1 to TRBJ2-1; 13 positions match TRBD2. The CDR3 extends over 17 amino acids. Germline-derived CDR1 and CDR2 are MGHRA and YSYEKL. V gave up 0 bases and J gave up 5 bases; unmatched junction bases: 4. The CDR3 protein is CASSQDRTSGRDNEQFF. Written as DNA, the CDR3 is TGCGCCAGCAGCCAAGACCGGACTAGCGGGAGAGACAATGAGCAGTTCTTC.

The chain's CDR3 is CASTHSGGSNQPQHF. CDR3 nucleotide sequence: TGTGCCAGTACTCATTCGGGGGGAAGCAATCAGCCCCAGCATTTT. The chain has TRBV19 and TRBJ1-5, with a possible D match to TRBD1 (5 bases). The V end was cut by 7 bases, the J end by 1 base, with 14 bases between. The germline V gene has CDR1 LNHDA and CDR2 SQIVND (reference sequence). The CDR3 spans 15 residues.

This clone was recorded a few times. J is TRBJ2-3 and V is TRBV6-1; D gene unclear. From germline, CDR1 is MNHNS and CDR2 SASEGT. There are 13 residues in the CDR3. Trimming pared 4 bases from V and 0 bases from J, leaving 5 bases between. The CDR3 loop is CASSVRSTDTQYF. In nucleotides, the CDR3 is TGTGCCAGCAGTGTGCGGAGCACAGATACGCAGTATTTT.

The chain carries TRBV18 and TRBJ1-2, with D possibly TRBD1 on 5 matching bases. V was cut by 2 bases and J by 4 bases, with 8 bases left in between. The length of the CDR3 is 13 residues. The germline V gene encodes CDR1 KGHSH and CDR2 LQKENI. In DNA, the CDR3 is TGTGCCAGCTCACCAGTAGACAGCTATGGCTACACCTTC. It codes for CASSPVDSYGYTF.